The clone carrying this T cell receptor (beta chain) was recorded a few times. Its antigen is as yet unknown. In TCRdb, the RT-PCR reads were re-called with MiXCR into one record per CDR3 protein. The data contain 530,000 or so distinct CDR3 sequences, 25% of them seen just once; the ten biggest clones take up around 2%. This entry belongs to a study of response to subunit inactivated influenza vaccine. General observations from the study: Researchers suggested that each seasonal influenza vaccination recruits few new T cells.

The V end was cut by 0 bases, the J end by 1 base, with 15 bases between. From germline, CDR1 is DFQATT and CDR2 SNEGSKA (reference sequence). This CDR3 comprises 16 residues. The chain combines TRBV20-1 with TRBJ1-1; D is uncertain. This receptor was obtained from a man aged 45-65 years who received an inactivated influenza vaccine. This sample comprised CD4+ T cells sorted from PBMCs, obtained 5 to 6 days after vaccination. CDR3 protein: CSARDPRKGPNTEAFF. CDR3 nucleotide sequence: TGCAGTGCTAGAGACCCGCGGAAAGGGCCGAACACTGAAGCTTTCTTT.